This T cell receptor (beta chain) was recorded in a study of cytomegalovirus exposure and HLA in healthy donors. From germline, CDR1 is WNHNN and CDR2 SYGVQD (reference sequence). V was pared by 6 bases and J by 3 bases, with 13 bases of the junction left unmatched. The CDR3 extends over 16 amino acids. Generated by immunoSEQ multiplex PCR, the TCRdb table keeps only in-frame clones and is missing some. The data contain about 69,000 clones, nearly 96% of them singletons. Findings of the study overall: Most TCR sequences proved rare, with some public TCRs found in many donors. Overall, approximately 150 TCR beta chains were annotated as cytomegalovirus-associated. In the 100 to 150 validation repertoires, about 95% of cluster scores exceeded 0, per a later analysis.

On this clone itself: Its antigen is not identified.

While the first cohort had hundreds of subjects, the donors belonged to the separate validation cohort of roughly 120 subjects. V gene TRBV10-1 combines with J gene TRBJ2-5, with TRBD1 identical over 7 bases. The sequence derives from a woman in her late teens or twenties in good health and CMV-seropositive. The material sequenced was PBMCs. The CDR3 spells CASRKQGNARKETQYF. DNA for the CDR3: TGCGCCAGCAGAAAACAGGGGAACGCTCGCAAAGAGACCCAGTACTTC.